The 11 T cell receptor beta chains below were found in one sample sequenced in a study of cytomegalovirus exposure and HLA in healthy donors. Use of 60 Vbeta and 13 Jbeta primers characterized the PCR. The assay was immunoSEQ multiplex PCR, and TCRdb's table has in-frame clones only and misses some. The table counts tens of thousands of clones; approximately 15% lies in the top ten. Material: PBMCs. These receptors were taken from a boy aged 5-17 years in good health and CMV-seronegative.

The rearrangement links TRBV2 to TRBJ2-3, with 8 bases lining up with TRBD1. J gave up 3 bases and V 7 bases, and 12 bases lay outside the gene matches. This CDR3 is built from 16 residues. Germline CDR1 reads SNHLY; CDR2 reads FYNNEI. This CDR3 is CASIAGQGGWTDTQYF. The CDR3 bases are TGTGCCAGCATTGCCGGACAGGGAGGTTGGACAGATACGCAGTATTTT.

V is TRBV4-2 and J is TRBJ2-1; the D gene is possibly TRBD2 (5 bases). V dropped 1 base and J dropped 10 bases, with 14 bases sitting between them. CDR3 length: 14 residues. The V gene's germline CDR1 is LGHNA and CDR2 YNFKEQ. The chain's CDR3 is CASSQGTLGNEQFF. The CDR3 nucleotides are TGTGCCAGCAGCCAAGGGACTCTAGGAAACGAGCAGTTCTTC.

The rearrangement uses TRBV30 and TRBJ1-4; 8 bases fit TRBD1. Per the germline V gene, CDR1 is GTSNPN and CDR2 is SVGIG (reference sequence). V lost 5 bases, J lost 8 bases, and 10 bases stayed unmatched. The CDR3 consists of 14 residues. CDR3 sequence: CAWSRTGQGEKLFF. Here the CDR3 DNA reads TGTGCCTGGTCGAGGACAGGGCAGGGAGAAAAACTGTTTTTT.

This chain joins TRBV10-2 and TRBJ1-1; 10 bases line up with TRBD1. V lost 8 bases and J lost 5; bases outside the gene matches: 8. The CDR3 length is 14 residues. CDR1 WSHSY and CDR2 SAAADI come from the germline V gene. The CDR3 nucleotides are TGCGCCAGCCGGACCGGACAGGGGGTGACTGAAGCTTTCTTT. Encoded protein: CASRTGQGVTEAFF.

The V gene is TRBV5-1, the J gene TRBJ1-1; 7 bases map to TRBD1. The J segment lost 2 bases and the V segment lost 5 bases, leaving 3 bases of the junction unmatched. The germline CDR1 and CDR2 sequences are SGHRS and YFSETQ. The CDR3 totals 13 residues. CDR3 loop: CASRGTVNTEAFF. The CDR3 coding sequence is TGCGCCAGCAGGGGGACAGTTAACACTGAAGCTTTCTTT.

The CDR3 DNA is TGTGCCAGCAGCTTAGCACAGGGGCCCCTCCACTTT. As protein: CASSLAQGPLHF. The genes are TRBV7-9 and TRBJ1-6; 7 nucleotides match TRBD1. In germline, CDR1 is SEHNR, CDR2 FQNEAQ (reference sequence). CDR3 length: 12 amino acids. V was clipped by 0 bases and J by 13 bases; unmatched bases: 0.

The chain couples TRBV18 to TRBJ2-3; 14 bases match TRBD2. CDR1 KGHSH and CDR2 LQKENI come from the germline V gene. CDR3 size: 17 residues. V was pared by 6 bases and J by 4 bases, with 9 bases of the junction left unmatched. The chain's CDR3 is CASSPGLAGAGADTQYF. CDR3 DNA sequence: TGTGCCAGCTCTCCGGGACTAGCGGGAGCAGGGGCAGATACGCAGTATTTT.

The chain couples TRBV15 to TRBJ2-3, with 7 bases matching TRBD2. CDR3 length: 14 residues. The V gene's germline CDR1 is LNHNV and CDR2 YYDKDF (reference sequence). With V trimmed by 5 bases and J by 9 bases, 11 bases remained unmatched. The CDR3 sequence is CATSRIRGGDTQYF. The CDR3 DNA follows: TGTGCCACCAGCCGGATCCGGGGAGGGGACACGCAGTATTTT. Supplemented by reference TRBV15 and TRBJ2-3, the full variable domain reads DAMVIQNPRYQVTQFGKPVTLSCSQTLNHNVMYWYQQKSSQAPKLLFHYYDKDFNNEADTPDNFQSRRPNTSFCFLDIRSPGLGDTAMYLCATSRIRGGDTQYFGPGTRLTVL.

The chain employs TRBV28 and TRBJ1-2; 9 bases line up with TRBD1. The J segment lost 4 bases and the V segment lost 7 bases, leaving 10 bases of the junction unmatched. This CDR3 has 15 residues. In germline, CDR1 is MDHEN, CDR2 SYDVKM. The CDR3 DNA follows: TGTGCCAGCACAACAGGGGGCGGTAGGCCCTATGGCTACACCTTC. Its translation is CASTTGGGRPYGYTF.

V gene TRBV4-1 combines with J gene TRBJ1-1; D unclear. With 4 bases removed from V and 7 bases from J, the gap between germline ends came to 19 bases. The CDR3 has 15 residues. Per the germline V gene, CDR1 is MGHRA and CDR2 is YSYEKL. CDR3 loop: CASSPPSGVSSEAFF. DNA of the CDR3: TGCGCCAGCAGCCCTCCCTCCGGGGTATCAAGTGAAGCTTTCTTT.

This chain connects TRBV11-2 to TRBJ1-3; D gene ambiguous. V lost 4 bases and J lost 3, with 13 bases in between. CDR3 length: 15 residues. Germline V CDR1 and CDR2: SGHAT, FQNNGV. CDR3 bases: TGTGCCAGCAGCTCACGAGCCAGCGGTGGAAACACCATATATTTT. Protein product: CASSSRASGGNTIYF.